This TCR beta chain was documented in a study of T cells in Graves' hyperthyroidism and ophthalmopathy. Findings and caveats of the study: Ophthalmopathy stood apart from stable hyperthyroidism in a 13 V-J model. Blood also contained most expanded thyroid clonotypes above 0.001.

The TCR beta CDR3 regions underwent amplification using RNA transcripts as the source. Carried out on the TCR CDR3, a first-round RT-PCR used the HTBI primer set. One entry per CDR3 protein, called by TCRdb with MiXCR from the multiplex PCR reads. The profile shows fewer than 550,000 distinct CDR3 sequences, about 24% of them singletons. This clonotype was observed at least ten times. Its antigen is not known. Each diagnosis drew on symptoms, thyroxine, TRAb, thyroid ultrasound and orbital computed tomography findings. The material sequenced was blood. This clonotype originated in a woman aged 25 to 45 with Graves' ophthalmopathy.

The CDR3 is CASSPPLVGSSYEQYF. DNA for the CDR3: TGTGCCAGCTCACCACCGTTGGTGGGAAGCTCCTACGAGCAGTACTTC. The V and J genes are TRBV18 and TRBJ2-7, with D unclear. The CDR3 runs 16 residues. With 0 bases removed from V and 0 bases from J, the gap between germline ends came to 12 bases. The V gene's germline CDR1 is KGHSH and CDR2 LQKENI.